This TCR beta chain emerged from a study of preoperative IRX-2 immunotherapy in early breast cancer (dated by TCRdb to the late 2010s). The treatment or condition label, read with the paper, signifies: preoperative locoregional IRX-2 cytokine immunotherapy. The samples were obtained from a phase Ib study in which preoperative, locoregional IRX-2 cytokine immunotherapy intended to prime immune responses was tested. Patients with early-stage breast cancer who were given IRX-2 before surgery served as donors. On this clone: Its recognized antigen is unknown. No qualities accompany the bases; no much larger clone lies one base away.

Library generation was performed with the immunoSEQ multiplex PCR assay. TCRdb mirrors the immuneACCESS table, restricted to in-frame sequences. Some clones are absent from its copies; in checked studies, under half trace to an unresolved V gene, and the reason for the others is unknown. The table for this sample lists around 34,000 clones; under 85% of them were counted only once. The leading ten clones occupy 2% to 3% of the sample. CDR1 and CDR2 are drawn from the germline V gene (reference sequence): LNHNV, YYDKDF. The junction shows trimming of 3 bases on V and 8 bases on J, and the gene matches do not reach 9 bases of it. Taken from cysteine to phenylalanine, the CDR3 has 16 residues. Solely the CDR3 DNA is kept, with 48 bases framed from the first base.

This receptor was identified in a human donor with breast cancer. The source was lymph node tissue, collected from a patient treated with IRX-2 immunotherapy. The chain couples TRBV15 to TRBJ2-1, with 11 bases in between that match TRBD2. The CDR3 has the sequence CATSRETSGGSYEQFF. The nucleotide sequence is TGTGCCACCAGCAGGGAAACTAGCGGGGGTTCCTATGAGCAGTTCTTC.